This T cell receptor (beta chain) comes out of a study of blood T cell repertoires in COVID-19. At the level of the study: Italy, Spain and the United States were the sources of the convalescent and acute COVID-19 samples. Sources were T cells, B-cell-depleted T cells, or PBMCs; the material itself was cDNA or gDNA.

Per the authors' pipeline: Amplifying reference gene primers gave estimates of nucleated cell counts. Libraries were prepared by immunoSEQ multiplex PCR; TCRdb keeps only in-frame clonotypes and omits some of them. V, J and clone size were drawn from that table, and D and trimming were deduced from the DNA. The profile covers about 140,000 clones, with approximately 88% appearing a single time and 1.7% taken by the ten largest. This CDR3 comprises 14 residues. From germline, CDR1 is SEHNR and CDR2 FQNEAQ (reference sequence). Trimming shortened V by 1 base and J by 8 bases, and 9 bases separated the two germline ends.

Sequencing was done on a sample of peripheral blood. This TCR derives from a woman in her forties or fifties with acute or convalescent COVID-19. The V gene is TRBV7-9, the J gene TRBJ1-6; maybe TRBD1 (6 bases). CDR3 nucleotides: TGTGCCAGCAGCTTAGGCCAGGGGTATTCACCCCTCCACTTT. It translates to CASSLGQGYSPLHF.